Below, 10 T cell receptor beta chains from the same sample are listed, as sequenced in a study of blood T cell repertoires in COVID-19. Repertoires were generated with immunoSEQ multiplex PCR, while TCRdb's copy carries only in-frame clones and drops some. This table holds under 300,000 clones, around nine tenths found once. Material: PBMCs or T cells enriched from blood (not recorded which). The receptors here all came from a woman aged 18-29 years who had recovered from COVID-19.

This rearrangement joins TRBV25-1 to TRBJ1-2, with D possibly being TRBD1 (5 bases). CDR1 MGHDK and CDR2 SYGVNS come from the germline V gene. This CDR3 has 13 amino acids. V lost 5 bases, J lost 2 bases, and 9 bases lay in between. CDR3 residues: CASSKGWNYGYTF. CDR3 in DNA: TGTGCCAGCAGTAAGGGGTGGAACTATGGCTACACCTTC.

The count of this clone is one. The chain links TRBV5-1 to TRBJ1-1, with 9 bases identical to TRBD1. This CDR3 is 14 amino acids long. CDR1 and CDR2 from the germline V gene are SGHRS and YFSETQ. With V trimmed by 4 bases and J by 1 base, 2 bases remained unmatched. The CDR3 DNA reads TGCGCCAGCAGCGGGGGACAGGGGAACACTGAAGCTTTCTTT. Translating it yields CASSGGQGNTEAFF. Filled out from reference TRBV5-1 and TRBJ1-1, the complete variable domain reads KAGVTQTPRYLIKTRGQQVTLSCSPISGHRSVSWYQQTPGQGLQFLFEYFSETQRNKGNFPGRFSGRQFSNSRSEMNVSTLELGDSALYLCASSGGQGNTEAFFGQGTRLTVV.

The chain uses TRBV6-2 or TRBV6-3 and TRBJ1-2, with 9 bases identical to TRBD1. V lost 6 bases, J lost 8 bases, and 13 bases stayed unmatched. Germline assignment: CDR1 MNHEY and CDR2 SVGEGT. The CDR3 length is 15 residues. The CDR3 sequence: CASSSPGQGLWGYTF. As DNA, the CDR3 is TGTGCCAGCAGCTCCCCCGGACAGGGGCTCTGGGGCTACACCTTC.

The chain links TRBV13 to TRBJ1-2, with D tentatively TRBD1 (5 bases). Per the germline V gene, CDR1 is PRHDT and CDR2 is FYEKMQ (reference sequence). V shed 5 bases and J shed 0 bases, with 10 bases lying between them. The CDR3 loop spans 14 amino acids. CDR3 sequence reads: CASSRGTANYGYTF. CDR3 nucleotide sequence: TGTGCCAGCAGCCGCGGGACGGCTAACTATGGCTACACCTTC.

The chain carries TRBV9 and TRBJ1-2; unclear D gene. Trimming removed 0 bases from V and 8 bases from J, with 20 bases in between. CDR1 and CDR2 (germline): SGDLS, YYNGEE. The CDR3 runs 16 residues. Here the CDR3 reads CASSVGSGPRGPGYTF. DNA of the CDR3: TGTGCCAGCAGCGTAGGGTCCGGCCCCCGGGGTCCCGGCTACACCTTC.

The chain employs TRBV9 and TRBJ1-6; the D is unclear. The germline V gene encodes CDR1 SGDLS and CDR2 YYNGEE. V shed 0 bases and J shed 2 bases, with 6 bases lying between them. There are 15 residues in the CDR3. The CDR3 loop reads CASSVGAPYNSPLHF. CDR3 coding DNA: TGTGCCAGCAGCGTAGGGGCCCCCTATAATTCACCCCTCCACTTT.

The chain combines TRBV29-1 with TRBJ2-5; the D gene is possibly TRBD2 (6 bases). Looked up from germline, CDR1 is SQVTM and CDR2 is ANQGSEA. Trimming left V 4 bases short and J 2 bases short, with 11 bases between. The CDR3 is 13 amino acids. The CDR3 reads CSVGRGGQETQYF. The CDR3 DNA reads TGCAGCGTTGGCCGTGGGGGGCAAGAGACCCAGTACTTC.

The V gene is TRBV10-2, the J gene TRBJ2-3; D remains ambiguous. V lost 0 bases and J lost 6, with 7 bases in between. CDR3 length: 13 amino acids. Germline CDR1 WSHSY, CDR2 SAAADI. The CDR3 loop is CASSESPLDTQYF. In nucleotides, the CDR3 is TGCGCCAGCAGTGAGTCCCCCTTGGATACGCAGTATTTT.

This clone was observed once. This rearrangement joins TRBV5-1 to TRBJ1-1, with D uncertain. CDR3 length: 13 residues. V lost 5 bases, J lost 1 base, and 9 bases lay in between. CDR1 and CDR2 (germline): SGHRS, YFSETQ. The CDR3 protein is CASREGSNTEAFF. The CDR3 DNA reads as TGCGCCAGCAGAGAGGGTTCGAACACTGAAGCTTTCTTT.

This rearrangement joins TRBV19 to TRBJ1-2, with D perhaps matching TRBD1 (5 bases). Trimming shortened V by 5 bases and J by 7 bases, and 20 bases separated the two germline ends. The CDR3 is 15 residues long. CDR1 and CDR2 (germline): LNHDA, SQIVND (reference sequence). The CDR3 spells CASSVMGLRNSGYTF. DNA for the CDR3: TGTGCCAGTAGTGTGATGGGACTGAGAAACAGTGGCTACACCTTC.